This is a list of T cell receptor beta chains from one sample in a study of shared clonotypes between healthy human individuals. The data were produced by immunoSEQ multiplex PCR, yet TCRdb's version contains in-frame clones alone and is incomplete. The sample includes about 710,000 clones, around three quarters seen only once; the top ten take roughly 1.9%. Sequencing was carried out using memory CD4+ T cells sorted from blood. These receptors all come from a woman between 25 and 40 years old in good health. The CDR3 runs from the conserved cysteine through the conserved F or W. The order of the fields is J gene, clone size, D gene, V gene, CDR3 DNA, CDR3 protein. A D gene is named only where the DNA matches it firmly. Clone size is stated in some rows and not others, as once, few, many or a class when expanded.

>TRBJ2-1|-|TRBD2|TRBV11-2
TGTGCCAGCAGCCCCCGGATAGCGGGACCCCACAATGAGCAGTTCTTC
CASSPRIAGPHNEQFF
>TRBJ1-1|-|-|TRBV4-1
TGCGCCAGCAGCCAAGACAGGGTCCTTCGGACTGAAGCTTTCTTT
CASSQDRVLRTEAFF
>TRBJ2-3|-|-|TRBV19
TGTGCCAGTAGTATAGCGGCGGGGACAGATACGCAGTATTTT
CASSIAAGTDTQYF
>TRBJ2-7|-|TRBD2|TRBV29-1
TGCAGCGTTGAAGACAGACAATCGGGGGGCGAGCAGTACTTC
CSVEDRQSGGEQYF
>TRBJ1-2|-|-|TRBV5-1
TGCGCCAGCAGCTTGGCCGCAGACTATGGCTACACCTTC
CASSLAADYGYTF
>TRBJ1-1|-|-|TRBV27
TGTGCCAGCAGTTTATCGTGGGCACCAGGAAGGAGCACTGAAGCTTTCTTT
CASSLSWAPGRSTEAFF
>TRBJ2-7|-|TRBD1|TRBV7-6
TGTGCCAGCAGCGGCGGAAGGGACAGGGGATCGAGGGAGCAGTACTTC
CASSGGRDRGSREQYF
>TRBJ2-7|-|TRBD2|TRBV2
TGTGCCAGCCTTGAATATAGCGGGATTAACTACGAGCAGTACTTC
CASLEYSGINYEQYF
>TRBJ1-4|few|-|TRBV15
TGTGCCACCAGCCACCGGGGCTACAGTTTGGCTAATGAAAAACTGTTTTTT
CATSHRGYSLANEKLFF
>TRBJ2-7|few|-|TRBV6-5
TGTGCCAGCAGTTACTCGTATCTCCCGAGCTCCTACGAGCAGTACTTC
CASSYSYLPSSYEQYF
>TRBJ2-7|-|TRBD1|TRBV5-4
TGTGCCAGCAGCTCGGACAGGGGGCTGGCCTACGAGCAGTACTTC
CASSSDRGLAYEQYF
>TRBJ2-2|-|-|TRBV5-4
TGTGCCAGCAGCACGCCGAGCGGGACCGGGGAGCTGTTTTTT
CASSTPSGTGELFF
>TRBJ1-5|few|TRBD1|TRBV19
TGTGCCAGTGACAGGGATAGCAATCAGCCCCAGCATTTT
CASDRDSNQPQHF
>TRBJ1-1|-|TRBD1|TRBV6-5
TGTGCCAGCAGAAAGGGACAGTCGAACACTGAAGCTTTCTTT
CASRKGQSNTEAFF
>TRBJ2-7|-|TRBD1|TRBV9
TGTGCCAGCAGCGCATCCGGGACAGGGTACGAGCAGTACTTC
CASSASGTGYEQYF
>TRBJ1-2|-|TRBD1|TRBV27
TGTGCCAGCAGACCCCCCCCGGGACAGGGAACCTATGGCTACACCTTC
CASRPPPGQGTYGYTF
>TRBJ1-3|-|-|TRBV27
TGTGCCAGCAGTCCCACGGGGGGAAACACCATATATTTT
CASSPTGGNTIYF
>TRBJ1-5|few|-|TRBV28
TGTGCCAGCAGTGACGATAGGAGGTATCAGCCCCAGCATTTT
CASSDDRRYQPQHF
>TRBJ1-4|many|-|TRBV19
TGTGCCAGTAGCGCGTGGGAGGGAAATAATGAAAAACTGTTTTTT
CASSAWEGNNEKLFF
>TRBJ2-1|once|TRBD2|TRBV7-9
TGTGCCAGCAGCGCTATAGCGGGAGTATTCAATGAGCAGTTCTTC
CASSAIAGVFNEQFF
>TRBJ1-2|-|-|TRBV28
TGTGCCAGCAGTCCAAATCAGGGGAAATTGGGTGGCTACACCTTC
CASSPNQGKLGGYTF
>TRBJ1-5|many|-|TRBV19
TGTGCCAGTACCCCGTATAGCAATCAGCCCCAGCATTTT
CASTPYSNQPQHF
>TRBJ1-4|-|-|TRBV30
TGTGCCTGGAGCGACGCAGGGTATTGGGGGGAAAAACTGTTTTTT
CAWSDAGYWGEKLFF
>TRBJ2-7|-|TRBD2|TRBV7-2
TGTGCCAGCAGCACCGGACTAGCGGTGGCCTACGAGCAGTACTTC
CASSTGLAVAYEQYF
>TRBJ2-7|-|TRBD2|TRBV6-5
TGTGCCAGCAGTTATAGACTAGCGGGAGCCCACGAGCAGTACTTC
CASSYRLAGAHEQYF
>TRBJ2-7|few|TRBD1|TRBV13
TGTGCCAGCAGCTTACGGACAGGGGGCTTCTACGAGCAGTACTTC
CASSLRTGGFYEQYF
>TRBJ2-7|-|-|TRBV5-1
TGCGCCAGCAGCTCGGTCCCCCTCGGTCGGGATAGCTCCTACGAGCAGTACTTC
CASSSVPLGRDSSYEQYF
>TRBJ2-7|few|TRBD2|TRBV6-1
TGTGCCTGCGGAAATAGCGGGGACATGTACGAGCAGTACTTC
CACGNSGDMYEQYF
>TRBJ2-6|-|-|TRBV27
TGTGCCAGCAGGCCGGCAGGACGGCCTGGGAACTCTGGGGCCAACGTCCTGACTTTC
CASRPAGRPGNSGANVLTF
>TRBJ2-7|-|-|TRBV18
TGTGCCAGCTCACCGTTAGCGGATGCTTACGAGCAGTACTTC
CASSPLADAYEQYF
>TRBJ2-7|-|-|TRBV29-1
TGCAGCGTTATGACCCATTTGAGCTCCTACGAGCAGTACTTC
CSVMTHLSSYEQYF
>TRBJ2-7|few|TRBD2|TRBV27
TGTGCCAGCAGTTTATCGGTAGCGGGCACTAACGAGCAGTACTTC
CASSLSVAGTNEQYF
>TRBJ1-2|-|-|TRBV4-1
TGCGCCAGCAGCCCACTAGGACCGAACTATGGCTACACCTTC
CASSPLGPNYGYTF
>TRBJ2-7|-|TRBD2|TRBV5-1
TGCGCCAGTGGGGCTAGCGGGAGTGGCGAGCAGTACTTC
CASGASGSGEQYF
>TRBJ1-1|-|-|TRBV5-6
TGTGCCAGCAGCTTAGCAGGCGAAGCTTTCTTT
CASSLAGEAFF
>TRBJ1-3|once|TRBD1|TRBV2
TGTGCCAGCAGTAAGACAGGGGGCACCTCTGGAAACACCATATATTTT
CASSKTGGTSGNTIYF
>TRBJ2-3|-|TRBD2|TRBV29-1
TGCAGCGCCGGGACTAGCGGGAGGTACCCAGATACGCAGTATTTT
CSAGTSGRYPDTQYF
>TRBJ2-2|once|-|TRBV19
TGTGCCAGTAGTGCTCTATGGGCTAGGGTAGCCGGGGAGCTGTTTTTT
CASSALWARVAGELFF
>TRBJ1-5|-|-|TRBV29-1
TGCAGCGTTGCGGTTGGTAGCAATCAGCCCCAGCATTTT
CSVAVGSNQPQHF
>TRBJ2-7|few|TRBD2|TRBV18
TGTGCCAGCTCACCACCCGGGAGGGCCGGGTACGAGCAGTACTTC
CASSPPGRAGYEQYF
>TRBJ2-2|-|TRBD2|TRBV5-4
TGTGCCAGCAGCTTGGTAATAGCGGGAGTCAGGACCGGGGAGCTGTTTTTT
CASSLVIAGVRTGELFF
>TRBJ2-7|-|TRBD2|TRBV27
TGTGCCAGCAGTTCCCACGGAGCGGGGGACTACGAGCAGTACTTC
CASSSHGAGDYEQYF
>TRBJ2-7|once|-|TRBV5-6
TGTGCCAGCAGCTTGGTGGGTAGGGAGAGCTCCTACGAGCAGTACTTC
CASSLVGRESSYEQYF